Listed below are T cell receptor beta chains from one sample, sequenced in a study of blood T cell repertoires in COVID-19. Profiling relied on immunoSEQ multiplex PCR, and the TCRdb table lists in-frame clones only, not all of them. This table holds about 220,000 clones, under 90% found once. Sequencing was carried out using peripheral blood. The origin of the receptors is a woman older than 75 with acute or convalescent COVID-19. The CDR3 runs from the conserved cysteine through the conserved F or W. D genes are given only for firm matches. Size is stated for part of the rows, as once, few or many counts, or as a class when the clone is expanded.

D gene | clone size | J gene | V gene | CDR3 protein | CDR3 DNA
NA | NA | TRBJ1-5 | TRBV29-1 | CSGGRGTRNSNQPQHF | TGCAGCGGAGGACGCGGTACTAGGAATAGCAATCAGCCCCAGCATTTT
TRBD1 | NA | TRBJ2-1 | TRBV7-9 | CASSLERQGVGQFF | TGTGCCAGCAGCTTAGAGAGACAGGGAGTGGGGCAGTTCTTC
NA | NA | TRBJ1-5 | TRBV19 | CASSIDPGQPRNQPQHF | TGTGCCAGTAGTATAGATCCCGGACAGCCTCGCAATCAGCCCCAGCATTTT
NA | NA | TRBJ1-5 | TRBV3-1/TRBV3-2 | CASSQGMGLSGSNQPQHF | TGTGCCAGCAGCCAAGGGATGGGTTTAAGCGGCTCTAATCAGCCCCAGCATTTT
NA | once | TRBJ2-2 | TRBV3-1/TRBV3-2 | CASSQGAGLWAGELFF | TGTGCCAGCAGCCAAGGCGCGGGGCTGTGGGCCGGGGAGCTGTTTTTT
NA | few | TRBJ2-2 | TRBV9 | CASSVPVGRGNTGELFF | TGTGCCAGCAGCGTACCCGTAGGGCGGGGAAACACCGGGGAGCTGTTTTTT
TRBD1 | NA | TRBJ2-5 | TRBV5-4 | CASSLGGQQETQYF | TGTGCCAGCAGCTTGGGGGGACAGCAAGAGACCCAGTACTTC
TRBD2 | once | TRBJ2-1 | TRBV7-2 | CASSLARTRNNEQFF | TGTGCCAGCAGCTTAGCGAGGACTAGGAACAATGAGCAGTTCTTC
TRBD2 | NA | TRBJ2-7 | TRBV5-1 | CASSVPRGSSYEQYF | TGCGCCAGCAGCGTACCCCGCGGGAGCTCCTACGAGCAGTACTTC
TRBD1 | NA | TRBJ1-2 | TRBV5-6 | CASRGPGQGNYGYTF | TGTGCCAGCAGGGGGCCGGGACAGGGGAATTATGGCTACACCTTC
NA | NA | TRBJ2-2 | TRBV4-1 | CASSQDPSRGGRTGELFF | TGCGCCAGCAGCCAAGACCCCAGTAGGGGGGGGAGGACCGGGGAGCTGTTTTTT
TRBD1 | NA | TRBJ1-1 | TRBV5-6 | CASSWGQGAGTEAFF | TGTGCCAGCAGCTGGGGACAGGGGGCGGGAACTGAAGCTTTCTTT
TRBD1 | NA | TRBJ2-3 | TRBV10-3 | CAIKDRETDTQYF | TGTGCCATCAAGGACAGGGAGACAGATACGCAGTATTTT
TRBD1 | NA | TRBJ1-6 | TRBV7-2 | CASSGRTGGGNSPLHF | TGTGCCAGCAGCGGGAGGACAGGGGGGGGAAATTCACCCCTCCACTTT
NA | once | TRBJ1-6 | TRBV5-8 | CASSLGAGVNSPLHF | TGTGCCAGCAGCTTGGGAGCAGGGGTAAATTCACCCCTCCACTTT
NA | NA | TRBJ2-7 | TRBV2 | CASSAAASAEQYF | TGTGCCAGCAGTGCGGCGGCTTCGGCCGAGCAGTACTTC
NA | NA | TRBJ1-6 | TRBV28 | CASSAHVRAPSPLHF | TGTGCCAGCAGCGCCCATGTCAGGGCCCCTTCACCCCTCCACTTT
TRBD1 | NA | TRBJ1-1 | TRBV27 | CASSFSGTVNTEAFF | TGTGCCAGCAGTTTCTCCGGGACAGTGAACACTGAAGCTTTCTTT
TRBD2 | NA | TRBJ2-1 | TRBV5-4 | CASSLQRGVTLGNEQFF | TGTGCCAGCAGCTTGCAGCGGGGGGTGACTTTAGGGAATGAGCAGTTCTTC
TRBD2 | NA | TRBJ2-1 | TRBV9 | CASSRTQRGSYNEQFF | TGTGCCAGCAGCCGAACTCAGCGGGGGAGCTACAATGAGCAGTTCTTC
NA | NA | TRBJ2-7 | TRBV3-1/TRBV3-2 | CASSQGPGSSYEQYF | TGTGCCAGCAGCCAAGGTCCGGGTTCCTCCTACGAGCAGTACTTC
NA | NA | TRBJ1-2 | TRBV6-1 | CASSEAGADGYTF | TGTGCCAGCAGTGAAGCAGGGGCCGATGGCTACACCTTC
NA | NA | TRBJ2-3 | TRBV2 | CASFGGAYTTQYF | TGTGCCAGCTTCGGAGGGGCATACACTACGCAGTATTTT
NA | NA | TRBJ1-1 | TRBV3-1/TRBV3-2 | CASSHLLRRPNLAFF | TGTGCCAGCAGCCATTTATTACGGAGGCCCAACTTAGCTTTCTTT
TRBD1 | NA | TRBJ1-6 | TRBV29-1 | CSVVTGDGSPLHF | TGCAGCGTTGTGACAGGGGATGGTTCACCCCTCCACTTT
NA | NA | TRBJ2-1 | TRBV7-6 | CASSLELPTQVSYNEQFF | TGTGCCAGCAGCTTAGAACTGCCCACCCAAGTCTCCTACAATGAGCAGTTCTTC
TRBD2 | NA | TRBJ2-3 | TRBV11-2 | CASSLDFLQAGGSADTQYF | TGTGCCAGCAGCTTAGATTTCCTTCAAGCCGGGGGGTCGGCAGATACGCAGTATTTT
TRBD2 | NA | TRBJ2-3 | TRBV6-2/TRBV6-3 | CASSSRLAGGRSSTDTQYF | TGTGCCAGCAGTTCCCGACTAGCGGGGGGCCGGAGTAGCACAGATACGCAGTATTTT
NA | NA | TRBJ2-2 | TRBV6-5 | CASGRDTGELFF | TGTGCCAGCGGTCGAGATACCGGGGAGCTGTTTTTT
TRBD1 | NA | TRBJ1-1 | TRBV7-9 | CASSRRRGPTKGNTEAFF | TGTGCCAGCAGCCGTCGTAGGGGGCCTACGAAAGGGAACACTGAAGCTTTCTTT